The entry below gives a single T cell receptor beta chain sequence along with its context. No antigen is known for it. No quality values exist for individual bases; no much larger clone is one base distant. Trimming costs V 1 base and J 0 bases, and their ends lie 16 bases apart. In the germline V gene, CDR1 corresponds to SGHNT and CDR2 to YENEEA. Reading from cysteine to phenylalanine, the CDR3 counts 18 amino acids. CDR3 DNA is the only sequence kept; it has 54 bases, read in frame from the first base. Using the deep immunoSEQ assay, TCR CDR3 regions were amplified from genomic DNA by multiplex PCR. Extracted genomic DNA from each cell subset was distributed evenly across all wells of several immunoSEQ 96-well plates, and each plate was treated as a replicate. Each replicate PCR for unsorted PBMC received roughly 300 ng genomic DNA, equal to approximately 29,000 T cell genomes. Ten immunoSEQ deep assay plates were used to sequence the unsorted PBMC genomic DNA. Purified libraries were measured with a Qubit 3.0 fluorometer, size-checked on a Bioanalyzer 2100, and measured again with the KAPA Library Quantification kit. Every immunoSEQ 96-well plate was sequenced on a dedicated single-read 150-cycle Illumina NextSeq 550 flow cell. Turning to the authors' computational methods: Because the immunoSEQ output held only junctional sequences and lacked quality scores, the filtering could not match the filtering applied to full-length reads. To assign V/J genes and CDR3, sequences were annotated against IMGT germline references using PyIR, a Python wrapper for IgBLAST v1.9. Any read was removed if the V/J assignment was weak (E-value above 1e-6), the CDR3 was missing, or the read contained stop codons, out-of-frame junctions, or ambiguous translated residues. A V3J clonotype was defined by an identical inferred V gene, J gene, and CDR3 amino acid sequence. To compute the percentage overlap between repertoires, the number of shared unique clonotypes was divided by the size of the smaller repertoire. RTK rarefaction, the Chao1 estimator, and Recon v2.1 estimates of unobserved clonotypes were used to assess repertoire richness. TCRdb mirrors the immuneACCESS table, restricted to in-frame sequences. Some clones are absent from its copies; in checked studies, under half trace to an unresolved V gene, and the reason for the others is unknown. V, J and clone size derive from that table, while D and trimming were established from the DNA sequence. Here the sample has about half a million clones; about 78% occur a single time. Around 12% of the sample is taken by the ten largest.

Donors were healthy HIV-negative adults with no recently reported acute infections or vaccinations. Every donor was a Caucasian adult residing in Nashville, Tennessee, USA. In the unsorted samples, approximately 82 million PBMCs were counted, and genomic DNA was extracted using the QIAamp DNA Blood Mini kit. After blood collection by leukapheresis, PBMCs were isolated using Ficoll-Histopaque density gradient centrifugation and then cryopreserved in the vapor phase of liquid nitrogen. This entry comes from a study of shared clonotypes between healthy human individuals (TCRdb year 2020). For context, the study as a whole: A few men and a couple of women, aged 18 to 49 years, made up the cohort. Blood TCR repertoires of five healthy adults were deeply sequenced to estimate repertoire size and the extent of clonotype sharing between individuals. Leukapheresis yielded between about 0.85 and 9 billion PBMCs per donor. To increase sequencing depth and limit assay-specific biases, TCR repertoire library preparation and sequencing were carried out by different laboratories using diverse techniques. What the authors observed across the whole study: Sampling was restricted to blood, and TCR repertoires in tissue are likely to differ from TCR repertoires in blood. Because the study included a small number of donors, the genetic and exposure-history diversity represented was limited. Pairwise subsampling led to the expectation that sequencing depth would affect the degree of clonotype sharing among donors.

The TCR was taken from a middle-aged woman in good health. Some clones in this sample may be carry-over from other donors' samples. The sequence joins TRBV11-3 to TRBJ1-5, with the D gene uncertain. Input material: PBMCs. Read as DNA, the sequence is TGTGCCAGCAGCTTAGTAAATCTAGACAAGACTAGCAATCAGCCCCAGCATTTT. This yields the protein CASSLVNLDKTSNQPQHF.